Detailed here is one T cell receptor beta chain. It has no known antigen specificity. It has no much larger one-base neighbor in the sample; base qualities were not kept. The record originates from a study of T cell repertoires in ileal Crohn's disease (dated by TCRdb to the late 2010s). Describing the broader study: Median disease duration was around 7.9 years, and around a third of patients were identified as active smokers at the time of surgery. Surgery was performed for a complication in all patients, with stricturing disease in 61% and penetrating disease in approximately 40%. Roughly half of the patients were given postoperative therapy, with under 13 receiving thiopurines and 15 to 20 receiving anti-TNF agents. A prospective multicentre cohort supplied the roughly 57 Crohn's disease patients whose TCR repertoires were analysed. The study was conducted in parallel with a multicentre cohort built to find predictors of early endoscopic recurrence after ileocolonic resection. A Rutgeerts score above i0 was used to define endoscopic postoperative recurrence. A total of around 150 mucosal samples from roughly 60 patients were sequenced, collected from several sites on the surgical specimen as well as at postoperative endoscopy.

The paper as a whole reports these results and caveats: Mucosal CD4 and CD8 T cells were sorted and sequenced only in a subgroup of patients, the size of which was not stated. Higher percentages of high-frequency clones at the time of surgery were linked to endoscopic recurrence, and every patient with clonality above 26.8% (18/57) had recurrence. A significantly higher proportion of clonal expansions was observed in active smokers at surgery than in non-smokers (roughly 24% vs 19%, p=0.02). More high-frequency clones were carried by sorted CD8 T cells than by CD4 T cells, suggesting that mucosal expansions were mainly CD8.

Around 460 nanograms of biopsy DNA per sample were submitted for commercial TCRB immunosequencing. Adaptive Biotechnology amplified the CDR3 regions from genomic DNA with a two-step multiplex PCR designed to control amplification bias. Primers for every V and J gene segment were used in the first PCR, and barcodes and Illumina adapters were added in the second PCR. An Illumina instrument was used to sequence the CDR3 libraries. Per the authors' processing: Analysis combined the vendor-provided pipelines with custom analysis of raw data in R/Bioconductor under R version 3.3.0. Clonality, which ranges from 0 to 1, was calculated as the inverse of the normalised Shannon entropy across all productive clones. High-frequency clones were defined as the repertoire share of the top 100 clones, retaining only clones passing a 95% confidence test. Overlap between samples was measured with the Morisita-Horn index, while repertoire diversity was measured with the Simpson index. TCRdb carries this immuneACCESS record with in-frame sequences only. Its versions omit some clonotypes, under half of them owing to an unresolved V gene in the studies checked, with the rest unexplained. V and J calls and clone size are as listed in that table; D and trimming were resolved from the DNA. The sample has approximately 29,000 clones on record, about 81% of them singletons. Together, the top ten hold roughly 5.5% of the sample.

The V end gives up 4 bases and the J end 2 bases, leaving 8 bases in the junction not matched to a gene. For CDR1 and CDR2, the germline V gene lists SNHLY and FYNNEI. The CDR3 measures 16 amino acids from cysteine to phenylalanine. The entry retains the CDR3 DNA only, 48 bases that are in frame from base 1. Eligible patients were adults with ileal or ileocolonic Crohn's disease who had an indication for ileocolonic resection. Whole ileal mucosal biopsies were stored frozen at -80°C before DNA extraction. A TRizol-based method was used to extract genomic DNA from the frozen whole biopsies, and the DNA was quantified with a NanoDrop 2000 spectrophotometer.

The chain uses TRBV2 and TRBJ1-5, with 7 middle bases fitting TRBD1. Sequencing was done on a sample of ileal tissue. The TCR originated in an adult with Crohn's disease. CDR3 region: CASSVGRQGGNQPQHF. Read as DNA, the sequence is TGTGCCAGCAGTGTGGGGAGACAGGGAGGCAATCAGCCCCAGCATTTT.